This T cell receptor (beta chain) was sequenced for a study of cytomegalovirus exposure and HLA in healthy donors. Study observations and caveats: Several top significant clusters appeared, in a later analysis, to be linked to common viral pathogens. Looking again later, the authors saw that most CMV-associated TCR beta chains seemed HLA-restricted. CMV antigen specificity of a few CMV-associated chains was confirmed in vitro.

The PCR used 60 Vbeta and 13 Jbeta primers. TCRdb's copy holds only in-frame clones and misses some; the assay was immunoSEQ multiplex PCR. Of some 150,000 clones listed, roughly 70% are singletons. This clone was observed a handful of times. Its target is not known. The clonotype comes from a man aged 18 to 30 in good health and CMV-seropositive. Sequencing was done on a sample of PBMCs.

CDR3 bases: TGTGCCAGCAGCCCGCAGGGGGAGTTGAGCAATCAGCCCCAGCATTTT. This translates into CASSPQGELSNQPQHF. This rearrangement joins TRBV7-2 to TRBJ1-5, with TRBD1 matching 7 bases. The ends lost 5 bases at V and 1 base at J; junction bases unmatched: 8. The CDR3 sequence is 16 residues long. Germline V gives CDR1 SGHTA, CDR2 FQGNSA.